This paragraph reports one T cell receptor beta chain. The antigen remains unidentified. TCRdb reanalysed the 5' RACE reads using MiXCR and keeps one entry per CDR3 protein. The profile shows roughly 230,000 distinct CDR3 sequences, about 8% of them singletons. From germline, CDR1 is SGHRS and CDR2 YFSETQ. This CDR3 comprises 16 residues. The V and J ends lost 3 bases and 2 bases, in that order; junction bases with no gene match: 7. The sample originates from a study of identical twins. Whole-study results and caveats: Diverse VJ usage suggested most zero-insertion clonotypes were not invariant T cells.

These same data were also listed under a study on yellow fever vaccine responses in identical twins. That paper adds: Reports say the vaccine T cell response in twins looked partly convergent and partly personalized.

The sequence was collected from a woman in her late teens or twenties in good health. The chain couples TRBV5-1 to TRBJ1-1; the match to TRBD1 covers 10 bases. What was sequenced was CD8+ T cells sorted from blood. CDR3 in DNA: TGCGCCAGCAGCTGGCCCCGACAGGGGGCAAACACTGAAGCTTTCTTT. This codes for CASSWPRQGANTEAFF.